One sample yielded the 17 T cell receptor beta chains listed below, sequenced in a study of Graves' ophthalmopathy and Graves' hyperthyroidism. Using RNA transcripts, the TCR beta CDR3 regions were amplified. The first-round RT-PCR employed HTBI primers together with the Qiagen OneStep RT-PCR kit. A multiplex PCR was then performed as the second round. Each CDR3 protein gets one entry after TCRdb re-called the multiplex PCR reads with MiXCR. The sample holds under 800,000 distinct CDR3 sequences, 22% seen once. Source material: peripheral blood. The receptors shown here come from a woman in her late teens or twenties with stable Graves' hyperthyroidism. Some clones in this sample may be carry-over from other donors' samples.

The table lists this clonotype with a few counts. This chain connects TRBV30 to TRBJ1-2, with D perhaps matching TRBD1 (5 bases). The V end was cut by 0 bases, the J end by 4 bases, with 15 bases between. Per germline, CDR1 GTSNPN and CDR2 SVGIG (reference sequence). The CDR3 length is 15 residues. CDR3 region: CAWSVRVFGGYGYTF. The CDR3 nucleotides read TGTGCCTGGAGTGTACGGGTCTTCGGGGGCTATGGCTACACCTTC.

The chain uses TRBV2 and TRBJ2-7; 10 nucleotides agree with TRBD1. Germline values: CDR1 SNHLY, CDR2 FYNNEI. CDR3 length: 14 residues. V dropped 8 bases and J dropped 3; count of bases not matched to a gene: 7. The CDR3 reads CASGTGTGDYEQYF. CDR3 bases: TGTGCCAGCGGCACCGGGACAGGGGACTACGAGCAGTACTTC.

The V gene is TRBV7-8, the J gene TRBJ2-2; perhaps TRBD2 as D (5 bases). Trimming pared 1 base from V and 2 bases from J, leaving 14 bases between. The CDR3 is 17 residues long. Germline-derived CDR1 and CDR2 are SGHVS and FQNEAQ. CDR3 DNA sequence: TGTGCCAGCAGCTTAGTAGGGAGAGCAAAAAACACCGGGGAGCTGTTTTTT. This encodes CASSLVGRAKNTGELFF.

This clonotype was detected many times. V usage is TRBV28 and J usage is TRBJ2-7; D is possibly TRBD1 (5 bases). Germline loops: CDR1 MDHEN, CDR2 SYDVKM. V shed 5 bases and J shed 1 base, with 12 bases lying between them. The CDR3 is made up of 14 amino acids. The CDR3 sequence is CASSTPTGSYEQYF. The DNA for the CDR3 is TGTGCCAGCAGTACCCCTACAGGTTCCTACGAGCAGTACTTC.

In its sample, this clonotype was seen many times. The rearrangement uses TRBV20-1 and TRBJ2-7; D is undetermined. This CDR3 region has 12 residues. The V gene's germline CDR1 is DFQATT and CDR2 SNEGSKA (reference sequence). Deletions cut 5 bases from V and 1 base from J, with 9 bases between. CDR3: CSASPESYEQYF. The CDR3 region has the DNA TGCAGTGCTTCTCCAGAGTCCTACGAGCAGTACTTC.

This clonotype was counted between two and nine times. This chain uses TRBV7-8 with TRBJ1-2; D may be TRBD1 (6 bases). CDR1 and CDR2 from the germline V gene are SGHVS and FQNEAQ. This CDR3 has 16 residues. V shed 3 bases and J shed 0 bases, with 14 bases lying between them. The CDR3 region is CASSLNRVGANYGYTF. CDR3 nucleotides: TGTGCCAGCAGCTTGAACAGGGTGGGAGCTAACTATGGCTACACCTTC.

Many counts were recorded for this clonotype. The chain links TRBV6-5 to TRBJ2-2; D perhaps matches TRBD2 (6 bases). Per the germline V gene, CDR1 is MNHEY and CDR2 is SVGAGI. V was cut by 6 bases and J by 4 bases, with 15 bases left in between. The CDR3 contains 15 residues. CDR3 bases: TGTGCCAGCAGCATACTCTCCGGGGGCACCGGGGAGCTGTTTTTT. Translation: CASSILSGGTGELFF.

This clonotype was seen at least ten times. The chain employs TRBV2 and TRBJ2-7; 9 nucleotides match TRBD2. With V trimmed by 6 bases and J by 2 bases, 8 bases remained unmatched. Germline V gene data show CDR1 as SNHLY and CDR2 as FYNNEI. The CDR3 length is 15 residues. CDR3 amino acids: CASRLSGSSAYEQYF. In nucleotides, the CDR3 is TGTGCCAGCAGGCTTAGCGGGAGCTCCGCCTACGAGCAGTACTTC. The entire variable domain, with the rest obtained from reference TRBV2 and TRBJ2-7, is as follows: EPEVTQTPSHQVTQMGQEVILRCVPISNHLYFYWYRQILGQKVEFLVSFYNNEISEKSEIFDDQFSVERPDGSNFTLKIRSTKLEDSAMYFCASRLSGSSAYEQYFGPGTRLTVT.

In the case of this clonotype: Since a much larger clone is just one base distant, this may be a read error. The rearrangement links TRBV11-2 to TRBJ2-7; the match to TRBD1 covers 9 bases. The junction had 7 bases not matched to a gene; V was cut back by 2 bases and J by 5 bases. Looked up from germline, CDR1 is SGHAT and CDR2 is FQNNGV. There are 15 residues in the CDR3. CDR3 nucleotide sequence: TGTGCCAGCAGCTTATATCCCGGACAGGGGAACGAGCAGTACTTC. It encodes CASSLYPGQGNEQYF.

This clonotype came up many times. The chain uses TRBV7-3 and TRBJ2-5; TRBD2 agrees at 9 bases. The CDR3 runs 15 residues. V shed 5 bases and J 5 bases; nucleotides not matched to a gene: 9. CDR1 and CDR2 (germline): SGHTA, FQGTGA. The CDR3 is CASSKGTSSLETQYF. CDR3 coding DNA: TGTGCCAGCAGCAAGGGGACTAGCTCATTGGAGACCCAGTACTTC.

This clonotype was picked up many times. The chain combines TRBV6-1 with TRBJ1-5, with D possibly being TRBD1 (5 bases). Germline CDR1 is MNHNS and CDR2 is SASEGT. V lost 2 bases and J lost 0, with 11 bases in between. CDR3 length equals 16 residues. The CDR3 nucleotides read TGTGCCAGCAGTGAATGGGGGGGAGATAGCAATCAGCCCCAGCATTTT. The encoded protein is CASSEWGGDSNQPQHF.

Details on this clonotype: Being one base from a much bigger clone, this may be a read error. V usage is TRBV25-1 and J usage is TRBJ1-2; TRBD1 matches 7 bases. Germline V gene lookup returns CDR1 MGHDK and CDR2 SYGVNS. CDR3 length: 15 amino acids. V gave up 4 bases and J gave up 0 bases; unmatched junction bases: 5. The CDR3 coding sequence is TGTGCCAGCAGTGGATGGGACAGACCTAACTATGGCTACACCTTC. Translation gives CASSGWDRPNYGYTF.

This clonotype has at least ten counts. CDR3 loop: CASSFGFTNTEAFF. The CDR3 DNA sequence: TGCGCCAGCAGCTTCGGGTTTACGAACACTGAAGCTTTCTTT. The V and J genes are TRBV5-1 and TRBJ1-1; D not certain. Between the trimmed V and J ends, which lost 2 bases and 1 base, there was a span of 9 bases. The CDR3 runs 14 residues. The germline gives CDR1 SGHRS, CDR2 YFSETQ. The entire variable domain, with the rest obtained from reference TRBV5-1 and TRBJ1-1, is as follows: KAGVTQTPRYLIKTRGQQVTLSCSPISGHRSVSWYQQTPGQGLQFLFEYFSETQRNKGNFPGRFSGRQFSNSRSEMNVSTLELGDSALYLCASSFGFTNTEAFFGQGTRLTVV.

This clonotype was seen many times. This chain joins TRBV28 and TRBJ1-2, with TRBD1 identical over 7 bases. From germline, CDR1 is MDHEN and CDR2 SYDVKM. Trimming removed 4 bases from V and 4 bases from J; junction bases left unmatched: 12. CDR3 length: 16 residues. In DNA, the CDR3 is TGTGCCAGCAGTTGGGCCGGACAGGCCCAACTCTATGGCTACACCTTC. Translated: CASSWAGQAQLYGYTF.

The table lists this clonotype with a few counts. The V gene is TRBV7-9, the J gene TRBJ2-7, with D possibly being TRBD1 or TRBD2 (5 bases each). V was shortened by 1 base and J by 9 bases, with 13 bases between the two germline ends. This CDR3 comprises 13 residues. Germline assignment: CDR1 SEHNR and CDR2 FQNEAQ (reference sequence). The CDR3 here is CASSLVTGRPQYF. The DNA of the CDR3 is TGTGCCAGCAGCTTAGTAACGGGACGGCCGCAGTACTTC.

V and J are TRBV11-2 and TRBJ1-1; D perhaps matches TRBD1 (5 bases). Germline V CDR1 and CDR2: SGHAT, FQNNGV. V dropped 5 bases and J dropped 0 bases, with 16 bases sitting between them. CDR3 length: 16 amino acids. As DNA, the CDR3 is TGTGCCAGCAGCCCATTCCGGGGGTCGGTGAACACTGAAGCTTTCTTT. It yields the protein CASSPFRGSVNTEAFF.

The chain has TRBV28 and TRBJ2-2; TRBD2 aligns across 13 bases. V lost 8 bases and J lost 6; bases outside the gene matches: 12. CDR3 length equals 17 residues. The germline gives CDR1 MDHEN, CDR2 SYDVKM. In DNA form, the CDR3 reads TGTGCCAGCGCCGGTCGGACTAGCGGGAGTGGGGCCGGGGAGCTGTTTTTT. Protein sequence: CASAGRTSGSGAGELFF. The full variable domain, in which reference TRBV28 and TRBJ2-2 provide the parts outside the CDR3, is DVKVTQSSRYLVKRTGEKVFLECVQDMDHENMFWYRQDPGLGLRLIYFSYDVKMKEKGDIPEGYSVSREKKERFSLILESASTNQTSMYLCASAGRTSGSGAGELFFGEGSRLTVL.